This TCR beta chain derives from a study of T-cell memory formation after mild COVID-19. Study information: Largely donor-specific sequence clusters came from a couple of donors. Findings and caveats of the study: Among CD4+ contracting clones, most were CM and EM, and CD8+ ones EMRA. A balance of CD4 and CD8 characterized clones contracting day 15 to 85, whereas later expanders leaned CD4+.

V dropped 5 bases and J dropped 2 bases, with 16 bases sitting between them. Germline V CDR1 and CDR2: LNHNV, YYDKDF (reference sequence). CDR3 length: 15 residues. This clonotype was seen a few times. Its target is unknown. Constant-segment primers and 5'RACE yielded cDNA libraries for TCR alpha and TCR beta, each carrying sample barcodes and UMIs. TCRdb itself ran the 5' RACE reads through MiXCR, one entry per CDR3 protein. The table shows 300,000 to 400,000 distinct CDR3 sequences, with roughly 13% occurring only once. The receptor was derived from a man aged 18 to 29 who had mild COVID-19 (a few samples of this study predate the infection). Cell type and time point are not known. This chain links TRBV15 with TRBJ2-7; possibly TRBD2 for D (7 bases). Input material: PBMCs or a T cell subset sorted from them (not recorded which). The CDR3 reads CATSEGGYSTYEQYF. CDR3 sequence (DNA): TGTGCCACCAGCGAGGGGGGGTATTCCACCTACGAGCAGTACTTC.